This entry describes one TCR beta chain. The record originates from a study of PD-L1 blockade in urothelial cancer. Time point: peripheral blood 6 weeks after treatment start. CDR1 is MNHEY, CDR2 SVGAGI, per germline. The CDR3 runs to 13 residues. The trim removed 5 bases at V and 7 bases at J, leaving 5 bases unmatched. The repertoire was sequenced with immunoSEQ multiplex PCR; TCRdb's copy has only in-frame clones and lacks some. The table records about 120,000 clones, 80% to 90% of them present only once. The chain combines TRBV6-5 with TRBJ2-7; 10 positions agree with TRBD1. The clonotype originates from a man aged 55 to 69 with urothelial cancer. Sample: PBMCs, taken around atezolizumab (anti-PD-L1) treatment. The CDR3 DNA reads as TGTGCCAGCAGTCGACAGGGGGCGGGTGAGCAGTACTTC. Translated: CASSRQGAGEQYF.